This T cell receptor (beta chain) was recovered during a study of siplizumab effects on memory and regulatory T cells (dated by TCRdb to 2018 to 2020). Describing the broader study: Across roughly eight responder-stimulator pairs, paired mixed lymphocyte reactions were conducted with siplizumab at 1 ug/mL and without drug. The study examined how the anti-CD2 antibody siplizumab affects alloreactive T-cell subsets in allogeneic mixed lymphocyte reactions built from human PBMCs.

Inclusive of the bounding cysteine and phenylalanine, the CDR3 is 13 residues long. The only DNA kept is the CDR3, 39 bases in frame from the first base. The CDR1 and CDR2 encoded by the germline V gene (reference sequence) are SSHAT and FNYEAQ. The library relied on the immunoSEQ multiplex PCR assay. The deep sequencing platform assayed around 10^5 TCR templates per sample. Genomic DNA extracted from sorted T cells was used for TCRbeta CDR3 sequencing. Regarding the original processing steps: The R programming language was used for clonal analysis of TCRbeta CDR3 data. Unstimulated samples were compared with post-reaction CFSE-low samples to define alloreactive CD4+ and CD8+ clones. Alloreactive CD4+ clones were assigned to regulatory or non-regulatory origin by matching sequences to sorted unstimulated Treg and non-Treg repertoires. The clones in this table, taken by TCRdb from immuneACCESS, are in-frame only. Not every clone is retained; where verified, under half of the shortfall comes from an unresolved V gene, and the cause of the rest is unknown. The DNA was the basis for D and trimming; V, J and clone size are from that table. The sample table shows roughly 9,200 clones, and around 40% are seen once. Over 8.5% of the sample belongs to the ten largest clones.

Turning to this clone: Its antigen is unknown. An end of the junction does not agree with germline; a read error may underlie this. Other DNA sequences in this specimen translate into the identical CDR3.

Cells in the mixed lymphocyte reaction were cultured together at 37 degrees C for under seven days. After responder PBMCs were labelled with CFSE and stimulator PBMCs with Violet Dye, the two populations were combined at a 1:1 ratio. Sorted unstimulated T cells and proliferating T cells recovered from mixed lymphocyte reactions were subjected to TCRbeta CDR3 sequencing. Fresh whole blood from about 9 HLA-typed healthy donors was used as the source from which PBMCs were isolated. After the mixed lymphocyte reaction, proliferating CFSE-low responder T cells were FACS-sorted for TCR sequencing. General conclusions and limits of the study: In reactions with siplizumab, an average of about 62% of mappable alloreactive CD4+ clones were Treg-derived, compared with around 28% in control reactions. Whether proliferating Tregs from siplizumab cultures were suppressive was not functionally confirmed. For roughly 75-96% of proliferating CD4+ or CD8+ clones, no naive or memory phenotype could be assigned. Siplizumab significantly lowered the cumulative frequency of alloreactive sequences that could be traced to unstimulated CD4+ memory T cells. Because sequences at frequencies below about 10^-5 were poorly captured, only a minor fraction of alloreactive clones could be mapped back to unstimulated subsets. Unstimulated naive T cells appeared more diverse than memory T cells, and naive cells seemed to contribute substantially to the alloresponse.

The clonotype comes from a human donor in good health; the cells came from an allogeneic mixed lymphocyte reaction. The material sequenced was CFSE-low (dividing) CD4+ T cells sorted from an allogeneic mixed lymphocyte reaction. The V gene is TRBV7-7 and the J gene is TRBJ2-1, and TRBD1 aligns with 7 junction nucleotides. Read as DNA, the sequence is TGTGCTAGCAGCCGAACCCGGACAGGTGAGCAGTTCTTC. Its protein is CASSRTRTGEQFF.